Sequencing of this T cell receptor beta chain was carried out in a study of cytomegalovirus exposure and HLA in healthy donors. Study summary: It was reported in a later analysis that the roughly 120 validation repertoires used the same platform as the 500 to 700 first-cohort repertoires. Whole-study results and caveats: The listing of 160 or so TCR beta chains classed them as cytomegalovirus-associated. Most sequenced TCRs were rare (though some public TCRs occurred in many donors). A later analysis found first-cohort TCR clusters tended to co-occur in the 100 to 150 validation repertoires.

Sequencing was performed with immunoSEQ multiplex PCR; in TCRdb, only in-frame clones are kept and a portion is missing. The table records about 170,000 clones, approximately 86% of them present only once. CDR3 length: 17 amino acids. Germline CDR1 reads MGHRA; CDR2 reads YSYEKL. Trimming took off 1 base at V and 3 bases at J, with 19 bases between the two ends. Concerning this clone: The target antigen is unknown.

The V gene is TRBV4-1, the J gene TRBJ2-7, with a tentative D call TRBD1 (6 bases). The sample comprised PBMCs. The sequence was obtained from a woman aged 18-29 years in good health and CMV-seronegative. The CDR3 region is CASSQVLTGQFYYEQYF. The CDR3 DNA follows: TGCGCCAGCAGCCAAGTTTTAACCGGACAGTTCTACTACGAGCAGTACTTC.